These 15 T cell receptor beta chains were all obtained from the same sample, sequenced in a study of cytomegalovirus exposure and HLA in healthy donors. PCR amplification relied on 60 Vbeta primers (plus 13 Jbeta primers). Generated by immunoSEQ multiplex PCR, the TCRdb table keeps only in-frame clones and is missing some. The sample has 200,000 to 250,000 clones, around 81% seen once. Sequenced: PBMCs. The receptor set was obtained from a woman aged 60 to 75 in good health and CMV-seropositive.

This clone was seen a handful of times. The rearrangement links TRBV19 to TRBJ1-1; possibly TRBD1 for D (6 bases). V was clipped by 1 base and J by 9 bases, with 12 bases between them. The CDR3 is 13 residues long. The germline V gene has CDR1 LNHDA and CDR2 SQIVND (reference sequence). The DNA for the CDR3 is TGTGCCAGTAGTATAGTAGGGACACCGAAAGCTTTCTTT. Translation gives CASSIVGTPKAFF.

This clone was detected only once. The chain recombines TRBV19 with TRBJ1-1; D may be TRBD1 (5 bases). Deletions cut 5 bases from V and 2 bases from J, with 9 bases between. The CDR3 is 13 amino acids. Germline lookup yields CDR1 LNHDA and CDR2 SQIVND (reference sequence). This CDR3 is CASSLDTNTEAFF. In nucleotides, the CDR3 is TGTGCCAGTAGTCTGGACACAAACACTGAAGCTTTCTTT. Variable domain in full (rest from reference TRBV19 and TRBJ1-1): DGGITQSPKYLFRKEGQNVTLSCEQNLNHDAMYWYRQDPGQGLRLIYYSQIVNDFQKGDIAEGYSVSREKKESFPLTVTSAQKNPTAFYLCASSLDTNTEAFFGQGTRLTVV.

V and J are TRBV6-4 and TRBJ1-2, with 10 nucleotides matching TRBD1. The CDR3 is 14 amino acids. V lost 6 bases and J lost 5; bases outside the gene matches: 6. Germline CDR1 reads MRHNA; CDR2 reads SNTAGT. The DNA for the CDR3 is TGTGCCAGCAGGGGGACAGGGGTGGTGTATGGCTACACCTTC. Translated: CASRGTGVVYGYTF.

The chain combines TRBV28 with TRBJ2-7, with a tentative D call TRBD2 (5 bases). The length of the CDR3 is 12 residues. Germline CDR1 MDHEN, CDR2 SYDVKM. Trimming stripped 4 bases from V and 5 bases from J, with 9 bases between. CDR3 loop: CASSSMRDEQYF. The CDR3 region has the DNA TGTGCCAGCAGTTCGATGAGGGACGAGCAGTACTTC.

To note about this clone: The same CDR3 arises from other DNA sequences in this sample as well. The chain uses TRBV5-4 and TRBJ2-7; 9 nucleotides line up with TRBD2. Unmatched junction bases numbered 7, after V lost 0 bases and J lost 6 bases. The CDR3 consists of 15 residues. Germline V gene lookup returns CDR1 SGHNT and CDR2 YYREEE (reference sequence). CDR3 sequence (DNA): TGTGCCAGCAGCTTGGCCGGTGCGGGAGGGTCCGAGCAGTACTTC. It specifies CASSLAGAGGSEQYF.

The chain carries TRBV7-2 and TRBJ1-1; 9 bases align to TRBD1. Trimming took 3 bases from V and 1 from J; bases not matched to a gene: 0. CDR3 length: 14 residues. Germline values: CDR1 SGHTA, CDR2 FQGNSA. The CDR3 here is CASSLTGGNTEAFF. CDR3 coding DNA: TGTGCCAGCAGCTTGACAGGGGGGAACACTGAAGCTTTCTTT.

The V gene is TRBV5-1, the J gene TRBJ1-1; tentatively, D is TRBD1 (5 bases). Trimming took off 4 bases at V and 4 bases at J, with 17 bases between the two ends. CDR1 is SGHRS, CDR2 YFSETQ, per germline. This CDR3 is 15 amino acids long. The CDR3 protein is CASSAGGVPGTEAFF. CDR3 coding DNA: TGCGCCAGCAGCGCCGGAGGGGTCCCTGGCACTGAAGCTTTCTTT.

For the CDR3, the DNA is TGTGCCACTGCTCAGGCAGCAAACTATGGCTACACCTTC. It specifies CATAQAANYGYTF. The chain has TRBV27 and TRBJ1-2; D is unclear. V was pared by 10 bases and J by 2 bases, with 14 bases between. Germline V lookup: CDR1 MNHEY, CDR2 SMNVEV (reference sequence). This CDR3 contains 13 residues.

This chain uses TRBV2 with TRBJ2-7, with a weak D call TRBD1 (6 bases). Germline assignment: CDR1 SNHLY and CDR2 FYNNEI. The CDR3 loop spans 12 amino acids. V dropped 6 bases and J dropped 4 bases, with 10 bases sitting between them. Here the CDR3 DNA reads TGTGCCAGCAGCCCCAGGGGATACGAGCAGTACTTC. Amino acid sequence: CASSPRGYEQYF.

This chain joins TRBV15 and TRBJ2-1, with 10 nucleotides matching TRBD1. Germline CDR1 and CDR2: LNHNV and YYDKDF (reference sequence). The CDR3 loop spans 14 amino acids. Trimming removed 3 bases from V and 8 bases from J; junction bases left unmatched: 4. The CDR3 spells CATSSRQGAHEQFF. CDR3 coding DNA: TGTGCCACCAGCAGCCGACAGGGGGCTCATGAGCAGTTCTTC.

This rearrangement joins TRBV5-1 to TRBJ1-1; D remains unclear. CDR1 and CDR2 (germline): SGHRS, YFSETQ. The CDR3 sequence is 15 residues long. Trimming removed 0 bases at V and 0 bases at J, with 9 bases between. The CDR3 DNA reads as TGCGCCAGCAGCTTGGGCGGCATTATGAACACTGAAGCTTTCTTT. Its translation: CASSLGGIMNTEAFF.

This rearrangement joins TRBV28 to TRBJ1-5; D remains unclear. This CDR3 spans 13 amino acids. CDR1 and CDR2 from the germline V gene are MDHEN and SYDVKM. Trimming shortened V by 6 bases and J by 6 bases, and 12 bases separated the two germline ends. The CDR3 DNA reads as TGTGCCAGCAGCTCCCCCGGAGGTCAGCCCCAGCATTTT. It codes for CASSSPGGQPQHF.

This clone has only a few counts. The chain uses TRBV7-9 and TRBJ1-1, with TRBD1 matching over 11 bases. There are 12 residues in the CDR3. The ends lost 5 bases at V and 11 bases at J; junction bases unmatched: 4. Germline loops: CDR1 SEHNR, CDR2 FQNEAQ (reference sequence). For the CDR3, the DNA is TGTGCCAGCAGCCGGGACAGGGGGTCCGCTTTCTTT. Its protein is CASSRDRGSAFF.

The V and J genes are TRBV12-5 and TRBJ2-2, with 7 bases aligning to TRBD2. Germline-derived CDR1 and CDR2 are LGHNT and FRNRAP. CDR3 length: 16 amino acids. V lost 7 bases and J lost 2; bases outside the gene matches: 10. CDR3 sequence: CASARSGGSNTGELFF. The CDR3 DNA is TGTGCTAGTGCCCGCTCCGGGGGGAGCAACACCGGGGAGCTGTTTTTT. Filled out from reference TRBV12-5 and TRBJ2-2, the complete variable domain reads DARVTQTPRHKVTEMGQEVTMRCQPILGHNTVFWYRQTMMQGLELLAYFRNRAPLDDSGMPKDRFSAEMPDATLATLKIQPSEPRDSAVYFCASARSGGSNTGELFFGEGSRLTVL.

The chain couples TRBV13 to TRBJ2-2; maybe TRBD2 (6 bases). The CDR3 covers 12 residues. The germline V gene encodes CDR1 PRHDT and CDR2 FYEKMQ (reference sequence). V was clipped by 5 bases and J by 5 bases, with 6 bases between them. The CDR3 coding sequence is TGTGCCAGCAGCCGGGGGACCGGGGAGCTGTTTTTT. Encoded protein: CASSRGTGELFF.